This TCR beta chain comes out of a study of cytomegalovirus exposure and HLA in healthy donors. Whole-study findings and limits: Of the V segments, some could not be distinguished, including TRBV6-2 and TRBV6-3, and were excluded.

The V gene lost 3 bases and the J gene lost 3 bases, with 13 bases spanning the gap. The CDR3 extends over 15 amino acids. Germline CDR1 is MNHNY and CDR2 is SVGAGI (reference sequence). Remarks on this clone: As yet, its antigen is unknown.

The PCR used 60 Vbeta and 13 Jbeta primers. Using immunoSEQ multiplex PCR, the repertoire was profiled, and TCRdb retains in-frame clones only, with some absent. The table lists 200,000 to 250,000 clones, 65% to 75% of them singletons. This chain links TRBV6-6 with TRBJ2-3; the D gene is possibly TRBD2 (6 bases). The source of this sequence is a woman in her 30s in good health and CMV-seronegative. The sequenced sample was PBMCs. The CDR3 nucleotides read TGTGCCAGCAGTTATGGAGGCGGGGAGACAGATACGCAGTATTTT. This translates into CASSYGGGETDTQYF.